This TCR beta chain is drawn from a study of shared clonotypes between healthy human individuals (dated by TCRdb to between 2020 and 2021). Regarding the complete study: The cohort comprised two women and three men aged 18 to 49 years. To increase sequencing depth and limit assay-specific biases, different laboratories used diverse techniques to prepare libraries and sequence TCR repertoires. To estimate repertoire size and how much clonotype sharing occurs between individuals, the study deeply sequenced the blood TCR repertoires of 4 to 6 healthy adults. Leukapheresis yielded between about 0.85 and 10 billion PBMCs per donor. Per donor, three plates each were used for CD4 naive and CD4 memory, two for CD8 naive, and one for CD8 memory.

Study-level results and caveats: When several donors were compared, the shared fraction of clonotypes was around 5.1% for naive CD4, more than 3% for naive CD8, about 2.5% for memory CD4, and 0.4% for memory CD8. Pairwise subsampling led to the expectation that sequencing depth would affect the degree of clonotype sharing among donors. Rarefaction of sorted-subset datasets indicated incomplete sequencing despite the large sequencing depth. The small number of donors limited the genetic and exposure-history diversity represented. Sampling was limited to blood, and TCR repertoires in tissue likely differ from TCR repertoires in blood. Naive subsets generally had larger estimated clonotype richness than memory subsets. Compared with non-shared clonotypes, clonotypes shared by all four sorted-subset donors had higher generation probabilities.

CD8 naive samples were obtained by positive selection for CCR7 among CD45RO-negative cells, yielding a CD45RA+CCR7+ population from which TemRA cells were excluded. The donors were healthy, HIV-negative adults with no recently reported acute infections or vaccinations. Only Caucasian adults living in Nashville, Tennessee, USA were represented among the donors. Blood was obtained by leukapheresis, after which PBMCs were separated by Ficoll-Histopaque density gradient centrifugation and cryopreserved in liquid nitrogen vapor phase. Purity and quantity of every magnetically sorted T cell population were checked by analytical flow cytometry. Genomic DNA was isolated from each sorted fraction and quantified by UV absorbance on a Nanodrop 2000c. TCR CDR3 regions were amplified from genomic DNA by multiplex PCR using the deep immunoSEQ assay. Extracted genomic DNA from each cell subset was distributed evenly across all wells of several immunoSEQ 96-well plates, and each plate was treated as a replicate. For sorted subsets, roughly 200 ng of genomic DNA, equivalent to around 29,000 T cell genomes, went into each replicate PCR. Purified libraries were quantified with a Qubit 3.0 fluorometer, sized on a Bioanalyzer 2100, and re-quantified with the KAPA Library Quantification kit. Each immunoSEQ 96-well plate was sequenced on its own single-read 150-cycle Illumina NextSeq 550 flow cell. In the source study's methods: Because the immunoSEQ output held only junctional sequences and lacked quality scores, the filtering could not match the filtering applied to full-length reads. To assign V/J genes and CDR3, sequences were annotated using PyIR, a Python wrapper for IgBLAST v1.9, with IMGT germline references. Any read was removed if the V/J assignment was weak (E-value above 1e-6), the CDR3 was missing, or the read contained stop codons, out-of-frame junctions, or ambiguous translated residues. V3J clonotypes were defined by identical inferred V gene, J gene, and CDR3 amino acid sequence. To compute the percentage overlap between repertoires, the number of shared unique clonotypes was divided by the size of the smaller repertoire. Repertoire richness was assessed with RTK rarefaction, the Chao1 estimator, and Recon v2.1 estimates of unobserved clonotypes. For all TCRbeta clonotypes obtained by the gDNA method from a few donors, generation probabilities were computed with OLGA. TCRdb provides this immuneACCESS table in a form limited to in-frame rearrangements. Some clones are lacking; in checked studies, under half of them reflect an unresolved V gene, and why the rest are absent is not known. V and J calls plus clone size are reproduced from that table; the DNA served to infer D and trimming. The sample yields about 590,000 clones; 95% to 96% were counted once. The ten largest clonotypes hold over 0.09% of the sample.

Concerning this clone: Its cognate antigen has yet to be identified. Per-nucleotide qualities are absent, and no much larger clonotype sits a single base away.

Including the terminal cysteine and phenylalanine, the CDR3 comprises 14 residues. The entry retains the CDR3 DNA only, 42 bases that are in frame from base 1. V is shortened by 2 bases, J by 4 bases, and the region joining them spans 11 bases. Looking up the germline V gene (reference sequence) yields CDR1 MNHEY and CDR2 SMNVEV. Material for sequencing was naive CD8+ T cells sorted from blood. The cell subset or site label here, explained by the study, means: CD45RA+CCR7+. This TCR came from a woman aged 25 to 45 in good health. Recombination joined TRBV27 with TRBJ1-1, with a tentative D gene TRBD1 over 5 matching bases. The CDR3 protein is CASSLAGPGTEAFF. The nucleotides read TGTGCCAGCAGTTTAGCGGGGCCGGGCACTGAAGCTTTCTTT.